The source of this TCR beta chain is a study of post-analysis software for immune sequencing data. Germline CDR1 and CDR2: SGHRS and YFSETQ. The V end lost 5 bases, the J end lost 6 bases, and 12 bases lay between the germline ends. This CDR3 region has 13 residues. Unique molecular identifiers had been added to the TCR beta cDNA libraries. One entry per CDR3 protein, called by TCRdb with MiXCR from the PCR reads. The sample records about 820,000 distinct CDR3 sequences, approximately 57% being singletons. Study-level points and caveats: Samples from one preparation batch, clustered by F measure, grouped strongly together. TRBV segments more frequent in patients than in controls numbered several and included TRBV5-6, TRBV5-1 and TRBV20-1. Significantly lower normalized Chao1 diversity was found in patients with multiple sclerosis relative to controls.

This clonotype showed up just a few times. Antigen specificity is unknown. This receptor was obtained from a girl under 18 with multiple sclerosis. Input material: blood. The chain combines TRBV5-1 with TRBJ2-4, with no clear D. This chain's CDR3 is CASSPPAGNIQYF. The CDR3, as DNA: TGCGCCAGCAGTCCCCCAGCTGGAAACATTCAGTACTTC.